These T cell receptor beta chains were read from a single sample in a study of OX40 agonist ivuxolimab in advanced cancers. Only in-frame clones appear in the TCRdb table, and some are missing; sequencing was by immunoSEQ multiplex PCR. Counted here are some 49,000 clones, 85% occurring once; the ten biggest clones make up about a fifth. The starting material was CD4+ or CD8+ T cells sorted from blood, obtained in a trial of the OX40 agonist ivuxolimab. The origin of the receptors is an adult with an advanced solid tumor such as melanoma, head and neck, liver or kidney cancer. CDR3s include the opening cysteine and the closing phenylalanine or tryptophan. Fields, in order: V gene, D gene, J gene, clone size, CDR3 protein, CDR3 DNA. The D gene is left open where the match is weak. Clone sizes are given selectively: once, few, many, or a class where the clone is expanded.

V gene: TRBV27; D gene: -; J gene: TRBJ2-7; clone size: -; CDR3 protein: CASKVGVGRPEQYF; CDR3 DNA: TGTGCCAGCAAAGTCGGTGTCGGCAGACCCGAGCAGTACTTC
V gene: TRBV28; D gene: -; J gene: TRBJ1-6; clone size: -; CDR3 protein: CASSLGYNSPLHF; CDR3 DNA: TGTGCCAGCAGTTTAGGCTATAATTCACCCCTCCACTTT
V gene: TRBV2; D gene: -; J gene: TRBJ1-1; clone size: -; CDR3 protein: CASSGLGARNTEAFF; CDR3 DNA: TGTGCCAGCAGTGGGCTGGGGGCACGGAACACTGAAGCTTTCTTT
V gene: TRBV4-1; D gene: -; J gene: TRBJ2-3; clone size: -; CDR3 protein: CASSPRTVLGTDTQYF; CDR3 DNA: TGCGCCAGCAGCCCTAGAACGGTCCTAGGCACAGATACGCAGTATTTT
V gene: TRBV5-6; D gene: TRBD1; J gene: TRBJ2-2; clone size: once; CDR3 protein: CASSFVWDRGFNTGELFF; CDR3 DNA: TGTGCCAGCAGCTTTGTGTGGGACAGGGGATTTAACACCGGGGAGCTGTTTTTT
V gene: TRBV5-6; D gene: -; J gene: TRBJ2-7; clone size: -; CDR3 protein: CASRDSYEQYF; CDR3 DNA: TGTGCCAGCAGAGACAGCTACGAGCAGTACTTC
V gene: TRBV2; D gene: -; J gene: TRBJ2-7; clone size: -; CDR3 protein: CASSEWRQREQYF; CDR3 DNA: TGTGCCAGCAGTGAATGGCGGCAGCGCGAGCAGTACTTC
V gene: TRBV19; D gene: -; J gene: TRBJ1-1; clone size: -; CDR3 protein: CASRDLEEGNTEAFF; CDR3 DNA: TGTGCCAGTAGGGATTTAGAGGAGGGGAACACTGAAGCTTTCTTT
V gene: TRBV7-6; D gene: -; J gene: TRBJ2-7; clone size: -; CDR3 protein: CASSLSWGDEQYF; CDR3 DNA: TGTGCCAGCAGCTTGAGTTGGGGAGACGAGCAGTACTTC
V gene: TRBV5-5; D gene: -; J gene: TRBJ2-5; clone size: -; CDR3 protein: CASSLALGLYGVTQYF; CDR3 DNA: TGTGCCAGCAGCTTGGCCTTAGGGCTGTATGGTGTTACCCAGTACTTC
V gene: TRBV28; D gene: -; J gene: TRBJ1-2; clone size: few; CDR3 protein: CASSSEEAIIYGYGYTF; CDR3 DNA: TGTGCCAGCAGTTCTGAAGAGGCCATTATATACGGGTATGGCTACACCTTC
V gene: TRBV4-1; D gene: TRBD1; J gene: TRBJ2-2; clone size: -; CDR3 protein: CASSRGQGARTGELFF; CDR3 DNA: TGCGCCAGCAGCCGGGGACAGGGGGCGCGGACCGGGGAGCTGTTTTTT
V gene: TRBV11-2; D gene: -; J gene: TRBJ1-4; clone size: -; CDR3 protein: CASRVGRSINEKLFF; CDR3 DNA: TGTGCCAGCAGGGTAGGCAGGTCAATAAATGAAAAACTGTTTTTT
V gene: TRBV7-3; D gene: -; J gene: TRBJ2-5; clone size: once; CDR3 protein: CASSLIGDETQYF; CDR3 DNA: TGTGCCAGCAGCTTAATCGGGGATGAGACCCAGTACTTC